Detailed here is one T cell receptor beta chain. The data stem from a study of blood T cell repertoires in COVID-19. About the study: From T cells, B-cell-depleted T cells, or PBMCs came the material, which was cDNA or gDNA.

Methods used by the authors: Researchers report that nucleated cell counts were estimated from reference gene primer amplification. Data came from immunoSEQ multiplex PCR; TCRdb stores just in-frame clones and leaves some out. The V and J calls and the clone size are those of that table, but D and trimming were determined from the DNA. This sample has roughly 100,000 clones, with over 65% found just once. Sequences were obtained from peripheral blood. This clonotype was sampled from a human donor in a cohort sampled during active COVID-19.

The CDR3 nucleotides read TGTGCCAGCAGCTTACGCCTAGCGGGGGATTTAGATACGCAGTATTTT. Protein: CASSLRLAGDLDTQYF. The chain recombines TRBV7-3 with TRBJ2-3, with TRBD2 identical over 10 bases. CDR1 is SGHTA and CDR2 is FQGTGA in the germline V gene. The J segment lost 5 bases and the V segment lost 2 bases, leaving 7 bases of the junction unmatched. CDR3 length equals 16 residues.